A single sample is the source of the 19 T cell receptor beta chains below, sequenced in a study of cytomegalovirus exposure and HLA in healthy donors. The PCR made use of 60 Vbeta and 13 Jbeta primers. Using immunoSEQ multiplex PCR, the repertoire was profiled, and TCRdb retains in-frame clones only, with some absent. The table lists 95,000 to 150,000 clones, 75% to 90% of them singletons, with 20% in the top ten. The sample consisted of PBMCs. These receptors were taken from a man aged 18 to 29 in good health and CMV-seropositive.

The chain links TRBV7-2 to TRBJ1-3; tentative D call: TRBD1 (6 bases). From germline, CDR1 is SGHTA and CDR2 FQGNSA. V lost 1 base, J lost 4 bases, and 14 bases lay in between. This CDR3 has 16 residues. The DNA of the CDR3 is TGTGCCAGCAGCTTAGGTACAGGGCGGTCAGGAAACACCATATATTTT. It is translated as CASSLGTGRSGNTIYF.

CDR3 loop: CASSPLAGGSTDTQYF. Here the CDR3 DNA reads TGTGCCAGCAGCCCACTAGCGGGGGGGAGCACAGATACGCAGTATTTT. The chain is built from TRBV7-3 and TRBJ2-3; 13 nucleotides align to TRBD2. Germline assignment: CDR1 SGHTA and CDR2 FQGTGA. This CDR3 spans 16 amino acids. J gave up 0 bases and V 5 bases, and 2 bases lay outside the gene matches.

The chain is built from TRBV6-5 and TRBJ1-2; 7 bases align to TRBD1. The trim removed 2 bases at V and 5 bases at J, leaving 2 bases unmatched. The germline V gene encodes CDR1 MNHEY and CDR2 SVGAGI. The CDR3 has 13 amino acids. CDR3 sequence (DNA): TGTGCCAGCAGTTACGGGGGACAGTATGGCTACACCTTC. It yields the protein CASSYGGQYGYTF.

This clone has only a few counts. This CDR3 reads CASSPGQGSTGNTIYF. CDR3 nucleotide sequence: TGTGCCAGCAGCCCCGGACAGGGATCAACTGGAAACACCATATATTTT. V gene TRBV9 combines with J gene TRBJ1-3; 8 nucleotides align to TRBD1. CDR1 and CDR2 (germline): SGDLS, YYNGEE. V lost 4 bases and J lost 2; bases outside the gene matches: 8. The CDR3 runs 16 residues. Supplemented by reference TRBV9 and TRBJ1-3, the full variable domain reads DSGVTQTPKHLITATGQRVTLRCSPRSGDLSVYWYQQSLDQGLQFLIQYYNGEERAKGNILERFSAQQFPDLHSELNLSSLELGDSALYFCASSPGQGSTGNTIYFGEGSWLTVV.

This sequence joins TRBV13 and TRBJ1-2; a weak D match, TRBD1 (6 bases). The CDR3 contains 15 residues. Germline CDR1 and CDR2: PRHDT and FYEKMQ (reference sequence). V shed 6 bases and J shed 2 bases, with 16 bases lying between them. CDR3 in DNA: TGTGCCAGCAGTCCTTTCCGGGACACCAACTATGGCTACACCTTC. Residues: CASSPFRDTNYGYTF.

This clone appeared once. This chain links TRBV9 with TRBJ2-7; 8 bases are shared with TRBD1. V was pared by 4 bases and J by 4 bases, with 10 bases of the junction left unmatched. This CDR3 comprises 15 residues. Germline lookup yields CDR1 SGDLS and CDR2 YYNGEE. The CDR3 spells CASSPRQGSGYEQYF. In nucleotides, the CDR3 is TGTGCCAGCAGCCCCCGACAGGGGTCAGGGTACGAGCAGTACTTC. The full variable domain, its missing parts supplied by reference TRBV9 and TRBJ2-7, is DSGVTQTPKHLITATGQRVTLRCSPRSGDLSVYWYQQSLDQGLQFLIQYYNGEERAKGNILERFSAQQFPDLHSELNLSSLELGDSALYFCASSPRQGSGYEQYFGPGTRLTVT.

V is TRBV6-5 and J is TRBJ1-3, with TRBD1 matching 7 bases. The CDR3 spans 13 residues. CDR1 is MNHEY and CDR2 is SVGAGI in the germline V gene. Unmatched junction bases numbered 3, after V lost 7 bases and J lost 3 bases. CDR3 sequence reads: CASIGGFGNTIYF. CDR3 nucleotides: TGTGCCAGCATAGGGGGCTTTGGAAACACCATATATTTT.

The J gene is TRBJ1-6, the V gene TRBV4-1; D is unclear. The CDR3 has 17 residues. CDR1 is MGHRA, CDR2 YSYEKL, per germline. Trimming left V 2 bases short and J 7 bases short, with 18 bases between. CDR3 protein: CASSQPSLGGRNSPLHF. The CDR3 DNA reads TGCGCCAGCAGCCAACCGAGTTTAGGAGGGCGGAATTCACCCCTCCACTTT.

The chain combines TRBV27 with TRBJ1-2; no clear D gene. Germline loops: CDR1 MNHEY, CDR2 SMNVEV (reference sequence). The CDR3 consists of 14 residues. The ends were cut back, 5 bases at V and 0 bases at J, with 10 bases in the middle. CDR3 region: CASSAVAANYGYTF. The CDR3 DNA follows: TGTGCCAGCAGTGCAGTCGCAGCTAACTATGGCTACACCTTC.

The chain recombines TRBV7-9 with TRBJ1-1, with D perhaps TRBD1 (6 bases). The CDR3 is made up of 13 amino acids. Germline lookup yields CDR1 SEHNR and CDR2 FQNEAQ (reference sequence). V lost 7 bases to trimming and J lost 2 bases, with 11 bases between them. The CDR3 bases are TGTGCCAGCAACTCGGACAGAAACACTGAAGCTTTCTTT. Translation gives CASNSDRNTEAFF.

The chain uses TRBV29-1 and TRBJ2-5; D not certain. Trimming took 3 bases from V and 1 from J, leaving 9 bases between them. The V gene's germline CDR1 is SQVTM and CDR2 ANQGSEA. CDR3 length: 13 amino acids. CDR3 sequence: CSVERTSQETQYF. The CDR3 nucleotides are TGCAGCGTTGAGCGAACTTCCCAAGAGACCCAGTACTTC.

The rearrangement links TRBV4-2 to TRBJ2-5; TRBD1 matches 7 bases. The last part of the DNA fits TRBJ2-7 better; the J call may be wrong. Per germline, CDR1 LGHNA and CDR2 YNFKEQ. This CDR3 comprises 15 residues. CDR3 amino acids: CASSPNRGSSYEQYF. In DNA, the CDR3 is TGTGCCAGCAGCCCCAACAGGGGAAGCTCCTACGAGCAGTACTTC.

CDR3 sequence (DNA): TGCGCCAGCAGTGAGTCGCGGATGAACACTGAAGCTTTCTTT. This sequence encodes CASSESRMNTEAFF. The chain has TRBV10-1 and TRBJ1-1; D not resolved. The V gene's germline CDR1 is WNHNN and CDR2 SYGVQD (reference sequence). The CDR3 loop spans 14 amino acids. Trimming cost V 0 bases and J 0 bases, with 5 bases left between them.

This clone was recorded once. The V call is TRBV2, the J call TRBJ1-2; D call uncertain. The CDR3 sequence is 14 residues long. Germline values: CDR1 SNHLY, CDR2 FYNNEI. Trimming took 8 bases from V and 7 from J, leaving 20 bases between them. The CDR3 coding sequence is TGTGCCAGCCAGTCCGGGTTGCGGGGTACTGGCTACACCTTC. Residues: CASQSGLRGTGYTF.

The CDR3 DNA reads as TGTGCCAGCAGCCCTCCTATGTACGAGCAGTACTTC. Its translation is CASSPPMYEQYF. The chain combines TRBV7-9 with TRBJ2-7; D call uncertain. V was shortened by 5 bases and J by 4 bases, with 9 bases between the two germline ends. The germline V gene encodes CDR1 SEHNR and CDR2 FQNEAQ (reference sequence). The CDR3 consists of 12 residues.

This rearrangement joins TRBV5-1 to TRBJ2-3; 10 positions match TRBD1. V shed 2 bases and J 1 base; nucleotides not matched to a gene: 1. Germline loops: CDR1 SGHRS, CDR2 YFSETQ. The CDR3 sequence is 15 residues long. CDR3 in DNA: TGCGCCAGCAGCTTTGGACAGGGGGGCACAGATACGCAGTATTTT. Translated: CASSFGQGGTDTQYF.

The rearrangement joins TRBV11-3 to TRBJ2-4, with TRBD2 matching 8 bases. Germline CDR1 and CDR2: SGHNT and YENEEA. The CDR3 consists of 12 residues. J lost 10 bases, V lost 3 bases, and 2 bases had no gene match. Written as DNA, the CDR3 is TGTGCCAGCAGCTTTTCGGGGGGGATTCAGTACTTC. It translates to CASSFSGGIQYF. The variable domain in full, with the rest retrieved from reference TRBV11-3 and TRBJ2-4, is EAGVVQSPRYKIIEKKQPVAFWCNPISGHNTLYWYLQNLGQGPELLIRYENEEAVDDSQLPKDRFSAERLKGVDSTLKIQPAELGDSAVYLCASSFSGGIQYFGAGTRLSVL.

The CDR3 nucleotides read TGTGCCAGCAGTTACGGCGGACCGGGGTCCGATGAGCAGTTCTTC. Amino acids: CASSYGGPGSDEQFF. The chain links TRBV6-6 to TRBJ2-1; weak D call: TRBD2 (5 bases). The V end lost 2 bases, the J end lost 8 bases, and 16 bases lay between the germline ends. The CDR3 covers 15 residues. Germline-derived CDR1 and CDR2 are MNHNY and SVGAGI (reference sequence).

This chain links TRBV6-5 with TRBJ1-5, with 8 bases identical to TRBD1. With 6 bases clipped from V and 7 bases from J, the junction kept 11 bases outside the gene matches. CDR3 length: 15 residues. Germline V lookup: CDR1 MNHEY, CDR2 SVGAGI. The CDR3 DNA reads TGTGCCAGCAGCCCACTACAGGGGGTAGGACAGCCCCAGCATTTT. It codes for CASSPLQGVGQPQHF.